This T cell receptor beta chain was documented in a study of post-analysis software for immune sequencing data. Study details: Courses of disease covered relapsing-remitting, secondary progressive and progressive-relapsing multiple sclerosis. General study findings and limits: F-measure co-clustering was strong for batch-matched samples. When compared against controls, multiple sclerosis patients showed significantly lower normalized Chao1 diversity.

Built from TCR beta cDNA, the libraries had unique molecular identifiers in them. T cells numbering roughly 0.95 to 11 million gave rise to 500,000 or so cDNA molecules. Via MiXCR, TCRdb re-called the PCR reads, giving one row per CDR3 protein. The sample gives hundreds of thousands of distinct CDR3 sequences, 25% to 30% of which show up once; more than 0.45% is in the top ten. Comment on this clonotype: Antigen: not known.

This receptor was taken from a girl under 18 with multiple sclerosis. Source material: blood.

The CDR3 region is CASRGQGDDTQYF. The CDR3 region has the DNA TGTGCCAGCAGGGGCCAGGGGGATGATACGCAGTATTTT. The V gene is TRBV28, the J gene TRBJ2-3, with 7 bases fitting TRBD1. The CDR3 length is 13 residues. Unmatched junction bases numbered 6, after V lost 6 bases and J lost 6 bases. Germline V gene lookup returns CDR1 MDHEN and CDR2 SYDVKM.